A selection of T cell receptor beta chains follows, all from one sample in a study of blood T cell repertoires in COVID-19. The repertoire was sequenced with immunoSEQ multiplex PCR; TCRdb's copy has only in-frame clones and lacks some. This table has 350,000 to 450,000 clones, 89% appearing once. Specimen: peripheral blood. These TCRs come from a woman between 40 and 50 years old with COVID-19, enrolled during active disease. CDR3s include the opening cysteine and the closing phenylalanine or tryptophan. Fields, in order: D gene, V gene, clone size, J gene, CDR3 protein, CDR3 DNA. The D gene is left open where the match is weak. Clone size, where shown, is once, few, many, or a class for clones that have expanded.

.	TRBV28	.	TRBJ2-1	CASSLPAWAPNEQFF	TGTGCCAGCAGCCTCCCAGCTTGGGCACCTAATGAGCAGTTCTTC
.	TRBV27	.	TRBJ1-1	CASSRPRGSGNTEAFF	TGTGCCAGCAGTCGGCCCCGGGGGAGTGGGAACACTGAAGCTTTCTTT
TRBD1	TRBV27	.	TRBJ2-3	CASSLTGGTDTQYF	TGTGCCAGCAGTCTAACAGGGGGCACAGATACGCAGTATTTT
TRBD1	TRBV30	.	TRBJ2-7	CAWTSDRGLGEQYF	TGTGCCTGGACCTCGGACAGGGGGCTGGGCGAGCAGTACTTC
TRBD1	TRBV19	.	TRBJ1-1	CASGDRMNTEAFF	TGTGCCAGTGGGGACAGGATGAACACTGAAGCTTTCTTT
.	TRBV5-1	.	TRBJ1-4	CASSLSSTNEKLFF	TGCGCCAGCAGCCTTAGCAGTACTAATGAAAAACTGTTTTTT
TRBD1	TRBV30	.	TRBJ1-5	CAWSLGGQGGQPQHF	TGTGCCTGGAGTCTCGGGGGACAGGGAGGGCAGCCCCAGCATTTT
.	TRBV11-2	.	TRBJ1-5	CASSLRAGYQPQHF	TGTGCCAGCAGCCTCCGGGCGGGATATCAGCCCCAGCATTTT
TRBD1	TRBV6-5	.	TRBJ1-1	CAIGTGEIGTEAFF	TGTGCCATCGGGACAGGGGAGATCGGCACTGAAGCTTTCTTT
TRBD2	TRBV7-2	.	TRBJ2-1	CASRPRGTSGTYNEQFF	TGTGCCAGCAGGCCTCGGGGGACTAGCGGGACTTACAATGAGCAGTTCTTC
.	TRBV5-6	.	TRBJ2-7	CASSLGGPYEQYF	TGTGCCAGCAGCTTGGGCGGCCCCTACGAGCAGTACTTC
.	TRBV5-5	.	TRBJ1-2	CASSYSGGDYGYTF	TGTGCCAGCAGCTACAGCGGGGGAGACTATGGCTACACCTTC
.	TRBV29-1	.	TRBJ1-4	CSVLTNEKLFF	TGCAGCGTTCTAACTAATGAAAAACTGTTTTTT
.	TRBV6-4	few	TRBJ1-5	CASSDDGGSNQPQHF	TGTGCCAGCAGTGACGACGGGGGTAGCAATCAGCCCCAGCATTTT
TRBD1	TRBV7-2	.	TRBJ1-5	CASSTRTGGFSQPQHF	TGTGCCAGCAGCACCAGGACAGGAGGATTTAGTCAGCCCCAGCATTTT
.	TRBV28	.	TRBJ1-2	CASSLGTNGYTF	TGTGCCAGCAGTTTAGGCACCAATGGCTACACCTTC
.	TRBV6-5	.	TRBJ2-7	CASSYNGGGLYEQYF	TGTGCCAGCAGTTATAACGGTGGAGGGCTGTACGAGCAGTACTTC
.	TRBV27	.	TRBJ1-2	CASSSGGYGYTF	TGTGCCAGCAGTTCGGGGGGCTATGGCTACACCTTC
.	TRBV28	.	TRBJ1-2	CASSLRGLYQGDGYTF	TGTGCCAGCAGTTTACGCGGCCTCTACCAAGGGGATGGCTACACCTTC
.	TRBV15	.	TRBJ2-4	CATSSGQGGDIQYF	TGTGCCACCAGCAGCGGACAGGGAGGGGACATTCAGTACTTC
.	TRBV9	.	TRBJ2-3	CASSLISGSVTDTQYF	TGTGCCAGCAGTCTTATCTCCGGGAGTGTGACAGATACGCAGTATTTT
TRBD1	TRBV6-2/TRBV6-3	.	TRBJ1-5	CASSHQGVNQPQHF	TGTGCCAGCAGTCATCAGGGGGTAAATCAGCCCCAGCATTTT
.	TRBV5-1	.	TRBJ2-5	CASSATGPETQYF	TGCGCCAGCAGCGCGACAGGACCAGAGACCCAGTACTTC
.	TRBV18	.	TRBJ1-1	CASSGTLMNTEAFF	TGTGCCAGCTCGGGGACATTGATGAACACTGAAGCTTTCTTT
TRBD1	TRBV4-3	.	TRBJ1-1	CASSQRGQGPTEAFF	TGCGCCAGCAGCCAAAGGGGACAGGGGCCCACTGAAGCTTTCTTT
TRBD2	TRBV9	.	TRBJ2-1	CASGLTSGASYNEQFF	TGTGCCAGCGGACTGACTAGCGGGGCTTCCTACAATGAGCAGTTCTTC
TRBD2	TRBV27	.	TRBJ2-1	CASSFTGLAGGLVRNEQFF	TGTGCCAGCAGCTTTACGGGACTAGCGGGAGGGCTGGTGAGGAATGAGCAGTTCTTC
TRBD1	TRBV7-2	.	TRBJ1-2	CASSSGLGTDYYGYTF	TGTGCCAGCAGCTCGGGGCTAGGGACAGACTATTATGGCTACACCTTC
.	TRBV13	.	TRBJ1-6	CASSYRVFDSPLHF	TGTGCCAGCAGCTACAGGGTTTTTGATTCACCCCTCCACTTT
.	TRBV7-9	few	TRBJ1-3	CASLGSNSGNTIYF	TGTGCCAGCCTGGGCTCCAACTCTGGAAACACCATATATTTT
.	TRBV6-2/TRBV6-3	.	TRBJ1-1	CASSYSPGRNTEAFF	TGTGCCAGCAGTTACTCACCCGGGAGAAACACTGAAGCTTTCTTT
.	TRBV28	.	TRBJ2-2	CASRKDSANTGELFF	TGTGCCAGCAGAAAGGACAGCGCGAACACCGGGGAGCTGTTTTTT
.	TRBV6-5	.	TRBJ1-3	CASSYARGLNGNTIYF	TGTGCCAGCAGTTACGCACGGGGGTTAAATGGAAACACCATATATTTT
TRBD2	TRBV5-4	.	TRBJ2-1	CASSLISGGINEQFF	TGTGCCAGCAGCTTGATCAGCGGGGGGATTAATGAGCAGTTCTTC
.	TRBV21-1	.	TRBJ1-4	CASSKERGNEKLFF	TGTGCCAGCAGCAAAGAACGGGGGAATGAAAAACTGTTTTTT
TRBD1	TRBV11-1	.	TRBJ1-6	CASSSPRDRVKIGLHF	TGTGCCAGCAGCTCCCCCCGGGACAGGGTGAAGATAGGCCTCCACTTT
.	TRBV6-5	.	TRBJ2-2	CASSSSTGELFF	TGTGCCAGCAGTTCCTCGACTGGGGAGCTGTTTTTT
.	TRBV6-5	few	TRBJ2-7	CASSYSGGRNEQYF	TGTGCCAGCAGTTACTCGGGGGGGCGAAACGAGCAGTACTTC
TRBD1	TRBV15	once	TRBJ1-2	CATSKGTGGPGYTF	TGTGCCACCAGCAAAGGGACAGGGGGGCCCGGCTACACCTTC
TRBD1	TRBV24-1	.	TRBJ2-6	CATRGQGSSGANVLTF	TGTGCCACCCGGGGACAGGGGAGCTCTGGGGCCAACGTCCTGACTTTC
.	TRBV5-4	.	TRBJ1-5	CASSAADSNQPQHF	TGTGCCAGCAGCGCGGCAGATAGCAATCAGCCCCAGCATTTT
TRBD1	TRBV6-6	.	TRBJ1-2	CASSQIPQTGGDYGYTF	TGTGCCAGCAGTCAAATACCCCAGACAGGGGGGGACTATGGCTACACCTTC
.	TRBV19	.	TRBJ2-3	CASSIDRGDTQYF	TGTGCCAGTAGTATAGATCGGGGAGATACGCAGTATTTT
TRBD1	TRBV27	.	TRBJ2-7	CASGPTGWYEQYF	TGTGCCAGCGGGCCGACAGGGTGGTACGAGCAGTACTTC